A selection of T cell receptor beta chains follows, all from one sample in a study of blood T cells in healthy people across ages. From the 5' RACE reads, TCRdb called clonotypes with MiXCR, one entry per CDR3 protein. The sample has about 580,000 distinct CDR3 sequences, under 55% seen once. Sequenced material: blood. Every receptor here comes from a man older than 75 in good health. The CDR3 runs from the conserved cysteine through the conserved F or W. The D gene is left open where the match is weak. Only part of the rows carry a size: once, few, many, or a class if the clone is expanded.

D,J,V,size,CDR3,DNA
.,TRBJ2-4,TRBV20-1,few,CSARDGGTRAKNIQYF,TGCAGTGCTAGAGATGGAGGGACCCGGGCCAAAAACATTCAGTACTTC
.,TRBJ1-4,TRBV20-1,.,CSARDLGGREKLFF,TGCAGTGCTAGAGATTTGGGGGGGCGGGAAAAACTGTTTTTT
.,TRBJ2-2,TRBV5-1,.,CASSLEVGNTGELFF,TGCGCCAGCAGCTTGGAAGTCGGAAACACCGGGGAGCTGTTTTTT
TRBD2,TRBJ2-1,TRBV7-2,.,CASSFTGLAGGVNEQFF,TGTGCCAGCAGCTTTACTGGACTAGCGGGGGGGGTCAATGAGCAGTTCTTC
TRBD2,TRBJ2-1,TRBV4-1,.,CASSRLLAEGANEQFF,TGCGCCAGCAGCCGTTTACTAGCGGAGGGCGCCAATGAGCAGTTCTTC
TRBD2,TRBJ2-1,TRBV20-1,few,CSAATSWGNEQFF,TGCAGTGCTGCGACTAGCTGGGGCAATGAGCAGTTCTTC
TRBD2,TRBJ2-7,TRBV7-2,few,CASSLAWDPSGIHEQYF,TGTGCCAGCAGCTTAGCTTGGGACCCTAGCGGGATCCACGAGCAGTACTTC
.,TRBJ2-4,TRBV20-1,.,CSVMLSGGVDIQYF,TGCAGTGTTATGCTATCGGGGGGCGTGGACATTCAGTACTTC
.,TRBJ2-7,TRBV5-1,.,CASSLGQEVDEQYF,TGCGCCAGCAGCTTGGGTCAGGAGGTTGACGAGCAGTACTTC
.,TRBJ2-5,TRBV29-1,few,CSGGGLGKETQYF,TGCAGCGGAGGGGGATTGGGGAAAGAGACCCAGTACTTC
TRBD1,TRBJ1-4,TRBV7-2,many,CASSPHTGGANEKLFF,TGTGCCAGCAGCCCTCACACAGGGGGAGCTAATGAAAAACTGTTTTTT
.,TRBJ2-7,TRBV20-1,.,CSASPPGTYSYKQYF,TGCAGTGCTAGTCCTCCCGGCACCTACTCCTACAAGCAGTACTTC
TRBD2,TRBJ2-5,TRBV6-5,.,CASSSLAGGRGETQYF,TGTGCCAGCAGTTCGCTAGCGGGGGGGCGGGGAGAGACCCAGTACTTC
TRBD1,TRBJ1-1,TRBV20-1,.,CSARARDRVNTEAFF,TGCAGTGCTAGGGCTCGGGACAGAGTGAACACTGAAGCTTTCTTT
TRBD1,TRBJ1-1,TRBV30,.,CAWGPGTATEAFF,TGTGCCTGGGGGCCGGGGACAGCCACTGAAGCTTTCTTT
TRBD2,TRBJ2-1,TRBV7-3,.,CASSLAGGSGGAYNEQFF,TGTGCCAGCAGCCTAGCCGGTGGTAGCGGGGGGGCTTACAATGAGCAGTTCTTC
.,TRBJ2-7,TRBV21-1,.,CAIKDRGTYEQYF,TGTGCCATCAAGGACAGGGGGACCTACGAGCAGTACTTC
TRBD2,TRBJ2-5,TRBV20-1,.,CSAPAVSGGQETQYF,TGCAGTGCCCCCGCCGTGTCGGGGGGTCAAGAGACCCAGTACTTC
.,TRBJ2-7,TRBV21-1,few,CASSKGGTATYEQYF,TGTGCCAGCAGCAAAGGGGGGACAGCTACCTACGAGCAGTACTTC
.,TRBJ1-5,TRBV20-1,.,CSARDEDLWPQHF,TGCAGTGCTAGAGATGAGGACCTCTGGCCCCAGCATTTT
TRBD2,TRBJ2-1,TRBV20-1,.,CSARGLAFFSYNEQFF,TGCAGTGCTAGAGGACTAGCCTTTTTCTCCTACAATGAGCAGTTCTTC
.,TRBJ2-7,TRBV29-1,.,CSVEDTRDHEQYF,TGCAGCGTTGAAGATACTAGGGACCATGAGCAGTACTTC
.,TRBJ2-1,TRBV5-1,few,CASSFTGLDYNEQFF,TGCGCCAGCAGCTTTACGGGACTCGACTACAATGAGCAGTTCTTC
.,TRBJ2-7,TRBV5-1,few,CASSSGDTYEQYF,TGCGCCAGCAGCTCCGGAGACACCTACGAGCAGTACTTC
.,TRBJ1-1,TRBV7-3,.,CASSHGAQNTEAFF,TGTGCCAGCAGCCACGGGGCCCAGAACACTGAAGCTTTCTTT
TRBD2,TRBJ2-7,TRBV2,.,CASKAEREEIYEQYF,TGTGCCAGCAAAGCTGAGCGGGAGGAGATCTACGAGCAGTACTTC
.,TRBJ2-7,TRBV5-1,.,CASSPLRGRMSYEQYF,TGCGCCAGCAGCCCCCTGAGGGGGAGAATGTCCTACGAGCAGTACTTC
.,TRBJ2-5,TRBV27,few,CASSGRVGETQYF,TGTGCCAGCAGTGGACGGGTCGGAGAGACCCAGTACTTC
.,TRBJ2-2,TRBV5-1,few,CASSPTEANTGELFF,TGCGCCAGCAGCCCGACGGAAGCGAACACCGGGGAGCTGTTTTTT
.,TRBJ1-6,TRBV7-2,.,CASSSLPFVGSPLHF,TGTGCCAGCAGCTCCCTCCCCTTTGTAGGATCACCCCTCCACTTT